A selection of T cell receptor beta chains follows, all from one sample in a study of T cells in Graves' hyperthyroidism and ophthalmopathy. TCRdb fed the multiplex PCR reads into MiXCR, producing one record per CDR3 protein. Of over 550,000 distinct CDR3 sequences listed, 15% to 20% are singletons. The sample taken for sequencing was blood. The receptors were sampled from a woman aged 18 to 35 with Graves' hyperthyroidism. Each CDR3 is given with its conserved first and last residue. A D gene is named only where the DNA matches it firmly. Size is stated for part of the rows, as once, few or many counts, or as a class when the clone is expanded.

CASSLETGVRNYEQYF	TGTGCCAGCAGTTTAGAAACAGGGGTTCGGAACTACGAGCAGTACTTC	few	TRBV12-3/TRBV12-4	TRBJ2-7	TRBD1
CSARQYRETQYF	TGCAGTGCCCGGCAATATCGGGAGACCCAGTACTTC	many	TRBV20-1	TRBJ2-5	NA
CASSVGENIQYF	TGTGCCAGCAGTGTTGGTGAAAACATTCAGTACTTC	NA	TRBV6-2/TRBV6-3	TRBJ2-4	NA
CASSLRTGGINGYTF	TGCGCCAGCAGCCTTCGGACAGGGGGTATCAATGGCTACACCTTC	many	TRBV5-1	TRBJ1-2	TRBD1
CASSMGARSYEQYF	TGTGCCAGTAGTATGGGAGCGCGCTCCTACGAGCAGTACTTC	NA	TRBV19	TRBJ2-7	NA
CATSSPTGTGGNTIYF	TGTGCCACCAGCAGCCCAACCGGGACAGGGGGAAACACCATATATTTT	NA	TRBV15	TRBJ1-3	TRBD1
CASSSERFGGNSGNTIYF	TGTGCCAGCAGCTCCGAGCGGTTCGGGGGAAACTCTGGAAACACCATATATTTT	few	TRBV7-8	TRBJ1-3	NA
CASSVYEQFF	TGTGCCAGCAGTGTGTACGAGCAGTTCTTC	NA	TRBV2	TRBJ2-1	NA
CSGERGGEQYF	TGCAGCGGCGAGCGGGGAGGCGAGCAGTACTTC	NA	TRBV29-1	TRBJ2-7	TRBD2
CATSDLARDRDYNEQFF	TGTGCCACCAGTGATCTTGCCCGGGACAGGGACTACAATGAGCAGTTCTTC	NA	TRBV24-1	TRBJ2-1	TRBD1
CASSRDLFDFF	TGTGCCAGCAGCCGGGACCTCTTTGATTTCTTT	few	TRBV7-9	TRBJ1-1	NA
CASSEAGARTDTQYF	TGTGCCAGCAGTGAAGCAGGGGCACGCACAGATACGCAGTATTTT	NA	TRBV25-1	TRBJ2-3	NA
CASSYGPGLAKNIQYF	TGTGCCAGCAGTTACGGTCCGGGACTAGCCAAAAACATTCAGTACTTC	many	TRBV6-1	TRBJ2-4	NA
CASISGPSYEQDF	TGTGCCAGCATTTCGGGACCCTCTTACGAGCAGGACTTC	NA	TRBV2	TRBJ2-7	NA
CSVRWTVMETQYF	TGCAGCGTTCGCTGGACAGTGATGGAGACCCAGTACTTC	many	TRBV29-1	TRBJ2-5	NA